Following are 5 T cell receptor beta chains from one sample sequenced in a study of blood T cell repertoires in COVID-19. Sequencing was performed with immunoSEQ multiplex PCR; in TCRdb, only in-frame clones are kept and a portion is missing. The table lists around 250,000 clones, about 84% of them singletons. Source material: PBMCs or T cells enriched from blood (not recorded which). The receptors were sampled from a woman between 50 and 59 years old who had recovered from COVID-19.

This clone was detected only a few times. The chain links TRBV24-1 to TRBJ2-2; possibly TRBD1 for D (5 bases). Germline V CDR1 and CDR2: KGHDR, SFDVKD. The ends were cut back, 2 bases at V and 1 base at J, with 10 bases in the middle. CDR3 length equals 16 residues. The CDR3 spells CATSDSFTGNTGELFF. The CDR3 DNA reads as TGTGCCACCAGTGATTCCTTTACAGGGAACACCGGGGAGCTGTTTTTT.

For the CDR3, the DNA is TGTGCCAGCAGCTTAGGCAGGGATAGGTTTCAGTACTTC. It is translated as CASSLGRDRFQYF. This rearrangement joins TRBV11-3 to TRBJ2-4; tentatively, D is TRBD1 (5 bases). Germline values: CDR1 SGHNT, CDR2 YENEEA. CDR3 size: 13 residues. The V and J ends lost 1 base and 11 bases respectively, with 12 bases between them.

The CDR3 DNA follows: TGTGCCAGCAGCCCGCGTTCCGGGACAGGGCGTAACAATGAGCAGTTCTTC. Translation: CASSPRSGTGRNNEQFF. The V call is TRBV9, the J call TRBJ2-1; 9 bases fit TRBD1. Germline CDR1 is SGDLS and CDR2 is YYNGEE. J gave up 5 bases and V 4 bases, and 13 bases lay outside the gene matches. The CDR3 is 17 amino acids.

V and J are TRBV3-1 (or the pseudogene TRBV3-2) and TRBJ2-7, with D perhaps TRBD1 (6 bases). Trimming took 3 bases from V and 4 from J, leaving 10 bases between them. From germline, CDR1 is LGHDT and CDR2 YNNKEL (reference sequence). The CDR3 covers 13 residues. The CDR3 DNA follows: TGTGCCAGCAGCCAGCTCACAGGGTACGAGCAGTACTTC. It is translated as CASSQLTGYEQYF.

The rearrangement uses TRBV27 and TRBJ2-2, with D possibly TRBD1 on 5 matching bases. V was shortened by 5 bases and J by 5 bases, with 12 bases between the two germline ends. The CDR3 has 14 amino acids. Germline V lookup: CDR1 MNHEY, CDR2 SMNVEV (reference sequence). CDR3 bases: TGTGCCAGCAGTATCTCGTCAGGGACCGGGGAGCTGTTTTTT. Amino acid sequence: CASSISSGTGELFF.